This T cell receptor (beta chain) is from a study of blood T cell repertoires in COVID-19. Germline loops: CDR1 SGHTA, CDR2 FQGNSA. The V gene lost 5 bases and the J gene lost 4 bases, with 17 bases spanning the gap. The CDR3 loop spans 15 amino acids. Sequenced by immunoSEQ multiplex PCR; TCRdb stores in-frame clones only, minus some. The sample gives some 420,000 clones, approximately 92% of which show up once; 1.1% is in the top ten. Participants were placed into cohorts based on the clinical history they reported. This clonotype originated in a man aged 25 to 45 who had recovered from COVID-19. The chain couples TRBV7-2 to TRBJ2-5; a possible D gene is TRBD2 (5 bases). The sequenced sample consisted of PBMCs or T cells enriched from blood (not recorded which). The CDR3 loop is CASSRWGAGRETQYF. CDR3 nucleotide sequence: TGTGCCAGCAGCAGGTGGGGTGCGGGTCGAGAGACCCAGTACTTC.